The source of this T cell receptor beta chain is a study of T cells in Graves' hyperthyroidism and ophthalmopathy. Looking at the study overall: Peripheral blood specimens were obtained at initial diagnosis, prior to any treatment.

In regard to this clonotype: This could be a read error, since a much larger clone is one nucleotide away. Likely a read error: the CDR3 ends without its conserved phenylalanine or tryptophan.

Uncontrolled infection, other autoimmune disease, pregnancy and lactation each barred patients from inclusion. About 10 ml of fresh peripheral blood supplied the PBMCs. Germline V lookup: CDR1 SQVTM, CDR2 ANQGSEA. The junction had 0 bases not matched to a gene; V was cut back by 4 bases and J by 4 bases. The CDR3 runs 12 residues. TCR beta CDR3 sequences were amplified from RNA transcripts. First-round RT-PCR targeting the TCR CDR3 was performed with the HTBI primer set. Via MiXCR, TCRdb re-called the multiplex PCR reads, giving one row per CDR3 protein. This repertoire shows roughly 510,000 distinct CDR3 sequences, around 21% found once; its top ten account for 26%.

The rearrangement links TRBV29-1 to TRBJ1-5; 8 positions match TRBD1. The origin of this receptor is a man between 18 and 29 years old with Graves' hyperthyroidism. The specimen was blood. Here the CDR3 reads CSVGTGNQPQHS. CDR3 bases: TGCAGCGTTGGGACAGGGAATCAGCCCCAGCATTCT.